The next 21 T cell receptor beta chains were all read from a single sample in a study of neoadjuvant nivolumab and ipilimumab in lung cancer. Profiled with immunoSEQ multiplex PCR; TCRdb holds only in-frame clones, not every one. The sample has 28,000 or so clones; about 83% are singletons. The sample in question was tumor tissue, obtained after neoadjuvant nivolumab, alone or with ipilimumab, at or shortly before surgery. These receptors all stem from an adult with non-small cell lung cancer.

This chain uses TRBV2 with TRBJ1-2, with 9 bases matching TRBD1. The CDR3 totals 12 residues. Germline CDR1 and CDR2: SNHLY and FYNNEI. Losses at the gene ends were 6 bases for V and 10 bases for J; bases not matched to a gene: 6. This CDR3 reads CASRPGQGHYTF. The DNA of the CDR3 is TGTGCCAGCAGACCGGGACAGGGACACTACACCTTC.

The J gene is TRBJ1-2, the V gene TRBV12-2. TRBV12-2 is listed as a pseudogene. The CDR3 is made up of 12 amino acids. The CDR3 region is CASRLRGLSYTF. The CDR3 DNA follows: TGTGCAAGTCGCCTCCGCGGGCTAAGCTACACCTTC.

This CDR3 is CASSLDRGVGYEQYF. CDR3 nucleotide sequence: TGTGCCAGCAGCTTAGACAGGGGGGTAGGCTACGAGCAGTACTTC. The genes are TRBV11-2 and TRBJ2-7, with D tentatively TRBD1 (7 bases). V gave up 0 bases and J gave up 3 bases, with 12 bases separating them. CDR1 is SGHAT, CDR2 FQNNGV, per germline. This CDR3 contains 15 residues.

The chain joins TRBV27 to TRBJ2-7, with TRBD1 as a possible D gene (6 bases). V lost 5 bases and J 5 bases, leaving 16 bases between the germline ends. CDR1 MNHEY and CDR2 SMNVEV come from the germline V gene (reference sequence). This CDR3 is built from 14 residues. The CDR3: CASSPMGARNEQYF. Written as DNA, the CDR3 is TGTGCCAGCAGTCCTATGGGGGCAAGGAACGAGCAGTACTTC.

The CDR3 reads CSVNSGGPNTGELFF. The CDR3 coding sequence is TGCAGCGTGAATAGCGGGGGGCCGAACACCGGGGAGCTGTTTTTT. V is TRBV29-1 and J is TRBJ2-2, with 10 bases that match TRBD2. The length of the CDR3 is 15 residues. Looked up from germline, CDR1 is SQVTM and CDR2 is ANQGSEA. V lost 6 bases, J lost 0 bases, and 4 bases stayed unmatched.

The chain combines TRBV27 with TRBJ2-1; 7 bases line up with TRBD2. Losses at the gene ends were 7 bases for V and 7 bases for J; bases not matched to a gene: 10. Germline V gene lookup returns CDR1 MNHEY and CDR2 SMNVEV (reference sequence). The CDR3 has 14 amino acids. The CDR3 region has the DNA TGTGCCAGCACCACCGGACTAGATATTAATGAGCAGTTCTTC. Its translation: CASTTGLDINEQFF.

This clone was counted a few times. The chain has TRBV5-1 and TRBJ2-7; no reliable D call. Trimming removed 5 bases from V and 5 bases from J, with 8 bases in between. CDR3 size: 11 residues. Germline CDR1 and CDR2: SGHRS and YFSETQ. This CDR3 reads CASRRDNEQYF. The DNA for the CDR3 is TGCGCCAGCAGGAGAGACAACGAGCAGTACTTC.

Written as DNA, the CDR3 is TGTGCCAGCTCACCCGGGACAGGGGGCTCTAACTATGGCTACACCTTC. Amino acids: CASSPGTGGSNYGYTF. The V call is TRBV18, the J call TRBJ1-2, with 12 nucleotides matching TRBD1. This CDR3 is built from 16 residues. Germline lookup yields CDR1 KGHSH and CDR2 LQKENI. Losses at the gene ends were 3 bases for V and 0 bases for J; bases not matched to a gene: 2.

This clone was seen more than once but under ten times. The chain joins TRBV5-1 to TRBJ2-7, with 10 bases aligning to TRBD2. The germline gives CDR1 SGHRS, CDR2 YFSETQ. CDR3 size: 15 residues. V lost 6 bases and J lost 6; bases outside the gene matches: 12. DNA of the CDR3: TGCGCCAGCACCCGCGGAGCGGGAGGGCTCATCGAGCAGTACTTC. This encodes CASTRGAGGLIEQYF.

This chain uses TRBV7-2 with TRBJ2-1; the D gene is possibly TRBD1 (6 bases). This CDR3 has 15 amino acids. V was shortened by 5 bases and J by 1 base, with 12 bases between the two germline ends. Looked up from germline, CDR1 is SGHTA and CDR2 is FQGNSA. The CDR3 loop reads CASSPGQGSYNEQFF. The CDR3 DNA is TGTGCCAGCAGCCCCGGGCAGGGGTCCTACAATGAGCAGTTCTTC.

This chain uses TRBV5-1 with TRBJ2-2; D is unclear. CDR3 size: 12 residues. Germline CDR1 and CDR2: SGHRS and YFSETQ. The ends were cut back, 1 base at V and 6 bases at J, with 4 bases in the middle. The CDR3 is CASSLSPGELFF. The DNA of the CDR3 is TGCGCCAGCAGCTTGAGCCCCGGGGAGCTGTTTTTT.

This chain links TRBV5-1 with TRBJ1-5; the D is unclear. The V end lost 0 bases, the J end lost 4 bases, and 11 bases lay between the germline ends. CDR3 size: 15 residues. Germline CDR1 is SGHRS and CDR2 is YFSETQ. The CDR3 sequence: CASSLDGWINQPQHF. The DNA of the CDR3 is TGCGCCAGCAGCTTGGATGGGTGGATAAATCAGCCCCAGCATTTT.

The chain uses TRBV6-1 and TRBJ2-6, with TRBD1 as a possible D gene (6 bases). Germline assignment: CDR1 MNHNS and CDR2 SASEGT. V shed 4 bases and J shed 2 bases, with 12 bases lying between them. CDR3 length equals 16 residues. For the CDR3, the DNA is TGTGCCAGCAGTGTACAGGGTACAGCTGGGGCCAACGTCCTGACTTTC. Amino acid sequence: CASSVQGTAGANVLTF.

V gene TRBV30 combines with J gene TRBJ1-2, with D hard to call. In germline, CDR1 is GTSNPN, CDR2 SVGIG (reference sequence). This CDR3 has 14 amino acids. Trimming shortened V by 3 bases and J by 4 bases, and 15 bases separated the two germline ends. In DNA form, the CDR3 reads TGTGCCTGGAGCGTATACAGTGGGGTCTATGGCTACACCTTC. This sequence encodes CAWSVYSGVYGYTF.

The V call is TRBV11-3, the J call TRBJ2-2; D remains ambiguous. CDR3 length: 11 residues. Between the trimmed V and J ends, which lost 2 bases and 8 bases, there was a span of 3 bases. Germline V gives CDR1 SGHNT, CDR2 YENEEA. The DNA for the CDR3 is TGTGCCAGCAGCTTAAAAGGGGAGCTGTTTTTT. It yields the protein CASSLKGELFF.

The CDR3 coding sequence is TGTGCCAGCAGCTTAGGGACCTTGAACACTGAAGCTTTCTTT. This encodes CASSLGTLNTEAFF. J is TRBJ1-1 and V is TRBV11-3; D call uncertain. V was trimmed by 1 base and J by 0 bases, leaving 6 bases between them. There are 14 residues in the CDR3. Germline assignment: CDR1 SGHNT and CDR2 YENEEA.

This chain links TRBV6-5 with TRBJ1-3, with D possibly being TRBD1 (5 bases). CDR3 length equals 14 residues. Trimming pared 0 bases from V and 9 bases from J, leaving 12 bases between. The V gene's germline CDR1 is MNHEY and CDR2 SVGAGI. This CDR3 reads CASSYSNGGSTIYF. CDR3 in DNA: TGTGCCAGCAGTTACTCGAACGGGGGTAGCACCATATATTTT.

The rearrangement links TRBV18 to TRBJ2-1; 9 bases agree with TRBD2. The trim removed 2 bases at V and 2 bases at J, leaving 1 base unmatched. Germline values: CDR1 KGHSH, CDR2 LQKENI. The CDR3 covers 15 residues. Here the CDR3 reads CASSPKREAYNEQFF. The CDR3 DNA reads TGTGCCAGCTCACCAAAGCGGGAGGCCTACAATGAGCAGTTCTTC. Looking up the rest from reference TRBV18 and TRBJ2-1 gives the full variable domain: NAGVMQNPRHLVRRRGQEARLRCSPMKGHSHVYWYRQLPEEGLKFMVYLQKENIIDESGMPKERFSAEFPKEGPSILRIQQVVRGDSAAYFCASSPKREAYNEQFFGPGTRLTVL.

This chain links TRBV7-8 with TRBJ1-1; D ambiguous. Trimming stripped 1 base from V and 5 bases from J, with 11 bases between. Germline CDR1 SGHVS, CDR2 FQNEAQ. CDR3 length: 14 amino acids. CDR3 DNA: TGTGCCAGCAGCTTAGATGACCGGCGGACTGAAGCTTTCTTT. Its translation is CASSLDDRRTEAFF. Variable domain in full (rest from reference TRBV7-8 and TRBJ1-1): GAGVSQSPRYKVAKRGQDVALRCDPISGHVSLFWYQQALGQGPEFLTYFQNEAQLDKSGLPSDRFFAERPEGSVSTLKIQRTQQEDSAVYLCASSLDDRRTEAFFGQGTRLTVV.

The V gene is TRBV11-1, the J gene TRBJ2-3; 7 nucleotides agree with TRBD2. The V gene's germline CDR1 is SGHAT and CDR2 FQDESV (reference sequence). This CDR3 has 12 residues. The J segment lost 10 bases and the V segment lost 5 bases, leaving 6 bases of the junction unmatched. CDR3 sequence (DNA): TGTGCCAGCAGCCCGACTAGCCTTGCGCAGTATTTT. Amino acids: CASSPTSLAQYF.

The chain combines TRBV7-9 with TRBJ1-5; D ambiguous. The CDR3 sequence is 15 residues long. CDR1 SEHNR and CDR2 FQNEAQ come from the germline V gene (reference sequence). V lost 8 bases to trimming and J lost 4 bases, with 18 bases between them. The CDR3 nucleotides are TGTGCCAGCTCCAACCGATCCAAAGGGAATCAGCCCCAGCATTTT. Protein product: CASSNRSKGNQPQHF.